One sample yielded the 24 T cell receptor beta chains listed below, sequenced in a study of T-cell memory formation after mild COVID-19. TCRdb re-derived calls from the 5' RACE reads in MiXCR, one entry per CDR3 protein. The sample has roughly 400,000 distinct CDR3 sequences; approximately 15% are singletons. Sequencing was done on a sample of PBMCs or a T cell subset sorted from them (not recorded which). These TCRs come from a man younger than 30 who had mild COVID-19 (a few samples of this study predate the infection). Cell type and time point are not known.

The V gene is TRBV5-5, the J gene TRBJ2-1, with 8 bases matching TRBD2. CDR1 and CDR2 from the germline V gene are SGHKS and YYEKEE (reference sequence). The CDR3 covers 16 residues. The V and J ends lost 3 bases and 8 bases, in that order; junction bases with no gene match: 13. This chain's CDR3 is CASSSAGGVLLDEQFF. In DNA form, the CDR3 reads TGTGCCAGCAGCTCGGCGGGGGGCGTTCTGCTTGATGAGCAGTTCTTC.

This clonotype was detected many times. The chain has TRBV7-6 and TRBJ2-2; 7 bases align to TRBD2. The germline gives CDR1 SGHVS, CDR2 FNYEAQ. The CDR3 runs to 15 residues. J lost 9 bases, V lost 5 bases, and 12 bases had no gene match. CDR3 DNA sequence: TGTGCCAGCAGCCCCGCCGGCGGGAGCCGTTGGGAGCTGTTTTTT. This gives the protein CASSPAGGSRWELFF.

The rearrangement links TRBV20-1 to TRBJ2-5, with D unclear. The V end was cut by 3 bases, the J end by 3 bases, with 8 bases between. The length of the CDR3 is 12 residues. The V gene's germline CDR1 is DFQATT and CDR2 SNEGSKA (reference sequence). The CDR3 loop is CSASGGEETQYF. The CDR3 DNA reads TGCAGTGCTAGTGGCGGAGAAGAGACCCAGTACTTC.

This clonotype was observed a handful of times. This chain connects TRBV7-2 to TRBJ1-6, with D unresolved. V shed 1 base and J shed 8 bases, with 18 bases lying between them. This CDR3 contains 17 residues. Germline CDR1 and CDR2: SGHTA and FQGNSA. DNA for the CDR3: TGTGCCAGCAGCTTAGGGTTGCTCCGGCAGCCTTATTCACCCCTCCACTTT. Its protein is CASSLGLLRQPYSPLHF.

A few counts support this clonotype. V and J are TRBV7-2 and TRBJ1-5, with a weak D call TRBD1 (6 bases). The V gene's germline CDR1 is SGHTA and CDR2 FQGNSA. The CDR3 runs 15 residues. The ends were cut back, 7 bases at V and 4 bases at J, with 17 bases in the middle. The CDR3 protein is CASTGVAGVNQPQHF. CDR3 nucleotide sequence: TGTGCCAGCACCGGGGTGGCAGGGGTTAATCAGCCCCAGCATTTT.

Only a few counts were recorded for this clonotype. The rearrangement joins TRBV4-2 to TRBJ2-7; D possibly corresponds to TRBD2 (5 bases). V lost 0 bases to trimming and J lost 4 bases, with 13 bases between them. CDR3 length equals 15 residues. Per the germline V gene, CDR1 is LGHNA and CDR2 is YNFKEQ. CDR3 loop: CASSQEGNRGYEQYF. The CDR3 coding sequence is TGTGCCAGCAGCCAAGAAGGTAACCGCGGGTACGAGCAGTACTTC.

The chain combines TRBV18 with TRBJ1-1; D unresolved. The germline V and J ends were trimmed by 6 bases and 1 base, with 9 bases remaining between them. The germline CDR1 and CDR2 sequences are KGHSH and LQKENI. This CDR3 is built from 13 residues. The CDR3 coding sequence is TGTGCCAGCTCTGAGAGTTCGAACACTGAAGCTTTCTTT. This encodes CASSESSNTEAFF.

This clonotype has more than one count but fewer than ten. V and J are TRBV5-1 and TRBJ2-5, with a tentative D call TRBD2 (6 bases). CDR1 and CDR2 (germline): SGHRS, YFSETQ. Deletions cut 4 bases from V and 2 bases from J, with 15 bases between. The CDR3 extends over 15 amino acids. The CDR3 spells CASSPGAEGQETQYF. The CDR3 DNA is TGCGCCAGCAGCCCCGGGGCGGAGGGGCAAGAGACCCAGTACTTC.

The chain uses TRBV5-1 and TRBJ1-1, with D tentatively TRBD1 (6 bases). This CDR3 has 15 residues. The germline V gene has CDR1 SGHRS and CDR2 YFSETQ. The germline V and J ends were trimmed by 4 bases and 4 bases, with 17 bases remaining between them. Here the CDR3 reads CASSKQGQGGTEAFF. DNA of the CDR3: TGCGCCAGCAGCAAACAGGGACAAGGGGGCACTGAAGCTTTCTTT.

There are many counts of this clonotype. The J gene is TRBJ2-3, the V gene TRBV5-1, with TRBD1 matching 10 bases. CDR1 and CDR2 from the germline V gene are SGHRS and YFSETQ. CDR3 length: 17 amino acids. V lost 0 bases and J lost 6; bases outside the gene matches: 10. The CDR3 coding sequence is TGCGCCAGCAGCTTGGACTCCCCCGGGACAGGGGACGATACGCAGTATTTT. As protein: CASSLDSPGTGDDTQYF.

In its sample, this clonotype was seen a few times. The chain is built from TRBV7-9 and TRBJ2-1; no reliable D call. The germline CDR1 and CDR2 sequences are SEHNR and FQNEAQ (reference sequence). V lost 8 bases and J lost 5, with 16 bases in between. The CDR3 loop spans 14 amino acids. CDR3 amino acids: CASGWAGINNEQFF. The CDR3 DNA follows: TGTGCCAGCGGGTGGGCAGGCATAAACAATGAGCAGTTCTTC.

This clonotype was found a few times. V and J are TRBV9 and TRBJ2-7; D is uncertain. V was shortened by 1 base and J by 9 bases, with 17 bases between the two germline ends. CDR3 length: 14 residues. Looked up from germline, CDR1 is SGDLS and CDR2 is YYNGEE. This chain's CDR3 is CASSVTQGNVRQYF. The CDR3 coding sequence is TGTGCCAGCAGCGTAACACAAGGTAATGTGCGGCAGTACTTC.

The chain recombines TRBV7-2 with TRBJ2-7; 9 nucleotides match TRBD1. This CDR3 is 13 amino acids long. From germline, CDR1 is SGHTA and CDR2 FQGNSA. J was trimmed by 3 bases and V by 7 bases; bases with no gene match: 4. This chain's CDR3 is CASITGGGYEQYF. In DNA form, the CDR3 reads TGTGCCAGCATCACAGGGGGCGGCTACGAGCAGTACTTC. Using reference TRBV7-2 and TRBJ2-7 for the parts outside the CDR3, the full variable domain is GAGVSQSPSNKVTEKGKDVELRCDPISGHTALYWYRQSLGQGLEFLIYFQGNSAPDKSGLPSDRFSAERTGGSVSTLTIQRTQQEDSAVYLCASITGGGYEQYFGPGTRLTVT.

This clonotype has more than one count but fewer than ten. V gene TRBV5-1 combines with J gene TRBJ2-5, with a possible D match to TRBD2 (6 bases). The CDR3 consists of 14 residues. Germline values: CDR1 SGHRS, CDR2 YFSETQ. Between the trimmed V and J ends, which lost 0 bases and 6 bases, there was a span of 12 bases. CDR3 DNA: TGCGCCAGCAGCTTGGATCCGGGGGTGAAGACCCAGTACTTC. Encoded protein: CASSLDPGVKTQYF.

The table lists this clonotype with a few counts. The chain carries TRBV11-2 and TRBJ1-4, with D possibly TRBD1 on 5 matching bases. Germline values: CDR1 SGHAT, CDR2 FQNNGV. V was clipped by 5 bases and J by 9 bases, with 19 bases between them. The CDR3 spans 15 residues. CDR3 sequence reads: CASSRSTAPTKKLFF. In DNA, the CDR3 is TGTGCCAGCAGCAGATCGACAGCCCCAACGAAAAAACTGTTTTTT. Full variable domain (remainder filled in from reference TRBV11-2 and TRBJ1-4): EAGVAQSPRYKIIEKRQSVAFWCNPISGHATLYWYQQILGQGPKLLIQFQNNGVVDDSQLPKDRFSAERLKGVDSTLKIQPAKLEDSAVYLCASSRSTAPTKKLFFGSGTQLSVL.

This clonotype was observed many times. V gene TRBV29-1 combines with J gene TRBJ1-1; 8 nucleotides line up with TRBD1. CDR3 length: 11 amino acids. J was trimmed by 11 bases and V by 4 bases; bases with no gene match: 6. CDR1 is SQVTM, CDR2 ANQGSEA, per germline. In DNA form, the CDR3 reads TGCAGCGTTGTTCAGGGGGCCTGGGCTTTCTTT. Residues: CSVVQGAWAFF. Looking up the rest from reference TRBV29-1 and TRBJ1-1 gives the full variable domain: SAVISQKPSRDICQRGTSLTIQCQVDSQVTMMFWYRQQPGQSLTLIATANQGSEATYESGFVIDKFPISRPNLTFSTLTVSNMSPEDSSIYLCSVVQGAWAFFGQGTRLTVV.

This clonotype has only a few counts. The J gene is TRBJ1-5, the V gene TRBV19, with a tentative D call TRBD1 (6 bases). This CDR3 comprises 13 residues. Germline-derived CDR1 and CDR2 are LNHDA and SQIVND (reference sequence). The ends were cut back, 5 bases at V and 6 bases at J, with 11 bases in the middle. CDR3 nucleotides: TGTGCCAGTAGTTTAAGCAGGGGTCAGCCCCAGCATTTT. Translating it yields CASSLSRGQPQHF.

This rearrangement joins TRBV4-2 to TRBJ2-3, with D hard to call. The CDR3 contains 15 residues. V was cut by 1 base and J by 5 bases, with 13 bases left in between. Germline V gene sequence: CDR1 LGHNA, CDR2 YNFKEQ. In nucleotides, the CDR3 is TGTGCCAGCAGCCAAGGCGGCCGAGGTGAAGATACGCAGTATTTT. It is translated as CASSQGGRGEDTQYF.

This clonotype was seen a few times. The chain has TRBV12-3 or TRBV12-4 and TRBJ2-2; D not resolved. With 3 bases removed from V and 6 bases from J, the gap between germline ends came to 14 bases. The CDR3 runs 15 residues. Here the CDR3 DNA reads TGTGCCAGCAGTTTTCGGCTAGGGTTCTCCGGGGAGCTGTTTTTT. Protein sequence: CASSFRLGFSGELFF.

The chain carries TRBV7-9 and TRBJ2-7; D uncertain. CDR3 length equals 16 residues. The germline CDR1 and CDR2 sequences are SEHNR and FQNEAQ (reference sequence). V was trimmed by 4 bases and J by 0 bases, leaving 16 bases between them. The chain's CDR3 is CASSSFQADISYEQYF. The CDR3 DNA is TGTGCCAGCAGCTCCTTTCAGGCTGACATCTCCTACGAGCAGTACTTC.

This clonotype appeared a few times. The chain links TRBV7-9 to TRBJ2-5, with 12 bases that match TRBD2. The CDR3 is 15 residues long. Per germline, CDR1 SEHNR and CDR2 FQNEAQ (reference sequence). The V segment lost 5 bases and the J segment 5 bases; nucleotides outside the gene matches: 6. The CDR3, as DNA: TGTGCCAGCAGCACACGGACTAGCGGGGTTGAGACCCAGTACTTC. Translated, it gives CASSTRTSGVETQYF.

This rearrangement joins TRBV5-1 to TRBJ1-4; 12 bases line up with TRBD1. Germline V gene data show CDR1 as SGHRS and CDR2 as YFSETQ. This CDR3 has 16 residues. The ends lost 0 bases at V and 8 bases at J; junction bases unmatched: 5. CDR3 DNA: TGCGCCAGCAGCTTGGCCGGGACAGGGGGCGGCGAAAAACTGTTTTTT. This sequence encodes CASSLAGTGGGEKLFF.

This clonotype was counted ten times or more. This chain's CDR3 is CASSILPGANVLTF. CDR3 coding DNA: TGCGCCAGCAGTATTTTGCCTGGGGCCAACGTCCTGACTTTC. The chain is built from TRBV4-1 and TRBJ2-6; no firm D call. The ends were cut back, 6 bases at V and 2 bases at J, with 8 bases in the middle. CDR1 is MGHRA, CDR2 YSYEKL, per germline. The CDR3 totals 14 residues.

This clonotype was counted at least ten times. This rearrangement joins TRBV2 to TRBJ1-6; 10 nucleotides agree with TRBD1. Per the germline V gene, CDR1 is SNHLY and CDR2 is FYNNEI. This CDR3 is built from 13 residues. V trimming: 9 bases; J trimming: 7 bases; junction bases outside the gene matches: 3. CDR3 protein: CASGDRGNSPLHF. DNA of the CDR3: TGTGCCAGTGGGGACAGGGGAAATTCACCCCTCCACTTT. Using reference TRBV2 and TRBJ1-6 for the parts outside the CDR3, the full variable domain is EPEVTQTPSHQVTQMGQEVILRCVPISNHLYFYWYRQILGQKVEFLVSFYNNEISEKSEIFDDQFSVERPDGSNFTLKIRSTKLEDSAMYFCASGDRGNSPLHFGNGTRLTVT.